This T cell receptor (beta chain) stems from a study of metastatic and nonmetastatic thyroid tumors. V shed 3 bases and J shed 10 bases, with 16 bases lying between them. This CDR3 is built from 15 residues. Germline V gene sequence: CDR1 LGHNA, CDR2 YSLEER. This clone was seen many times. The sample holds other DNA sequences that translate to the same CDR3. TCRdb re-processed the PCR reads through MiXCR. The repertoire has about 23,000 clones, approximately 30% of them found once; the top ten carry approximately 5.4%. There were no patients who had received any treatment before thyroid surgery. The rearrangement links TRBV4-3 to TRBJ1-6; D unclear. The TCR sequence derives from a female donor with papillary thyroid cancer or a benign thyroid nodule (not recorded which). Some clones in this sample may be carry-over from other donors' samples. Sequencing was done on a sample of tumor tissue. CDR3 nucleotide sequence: TGCGCCAGCAGCCAGAACAGTCTCATCGACTCACCCCTCCACTTT. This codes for CASSQNSLIDSPLHF.